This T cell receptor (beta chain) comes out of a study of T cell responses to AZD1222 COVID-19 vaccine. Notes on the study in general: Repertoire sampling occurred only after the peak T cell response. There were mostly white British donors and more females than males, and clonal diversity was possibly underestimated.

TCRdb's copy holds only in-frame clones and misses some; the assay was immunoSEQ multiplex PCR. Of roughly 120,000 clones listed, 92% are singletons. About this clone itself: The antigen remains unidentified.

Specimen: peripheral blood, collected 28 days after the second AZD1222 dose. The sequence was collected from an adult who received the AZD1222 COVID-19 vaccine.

CDR3 sequence: CASSIKQETQYF. The CDR3 nucleotides are TGTGCCAGCTCAATCAAGCAAGAGACCCAGTACTTC. The rearrangement uses TRBV18 and TRBJ2-5; D ambiguous. This CDR3 has 12 residues. Trimming pared 5 bases from V and 2 bases from J, leaving 6 bases between. Germline CDR1 KGHSH, CDR2 LQKENI.